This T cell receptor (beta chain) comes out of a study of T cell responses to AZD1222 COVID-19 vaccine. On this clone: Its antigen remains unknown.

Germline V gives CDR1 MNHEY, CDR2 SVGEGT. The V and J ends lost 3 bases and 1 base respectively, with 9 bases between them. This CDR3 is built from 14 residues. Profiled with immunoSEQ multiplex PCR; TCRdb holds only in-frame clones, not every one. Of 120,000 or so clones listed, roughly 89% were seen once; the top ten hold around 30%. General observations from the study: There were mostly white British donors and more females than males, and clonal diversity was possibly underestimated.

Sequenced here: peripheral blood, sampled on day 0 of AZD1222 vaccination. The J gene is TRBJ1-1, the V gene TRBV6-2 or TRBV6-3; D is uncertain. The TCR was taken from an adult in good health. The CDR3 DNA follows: TGTGCCAGCAGTTATGGCACAGAGAACACTGAAGCTTTCTTT. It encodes CASSYGTENTEAFF.